This TCR beta chain emerged from a study of CD8+ T cells in alopecia areata (dated by TCRdb to the late 2010s). As for the study more broadly: The treated patients, all with moderate-to-severe alopecia areata, were enrolled in an open-label pilot trial of oral tofacitinib given at 5 to 10 mg twice daily. Scalp clonality was compared among normal scalp (n=4), patchy alopecia areata scalp (n=8), and alopecia totalis/universalis scalp (n=8). Human TCRbeta sequencing covered scalp tissue and sorted CD4+ and CD8+ peripheral blood T cells from patchy and totalis/universalis alopecia areata patients and healthy controls. The study used high-throughput TCRbeta sequencing to examine T cell clonal expansion in alopecia areata, in both the C3H/HeJ mouse model and human patients. Tofacitinib was administered for 6 to 18 months, and 6 months of follow-up off drug were then conducted to assess delayed response and recurrence. Biopsies were taken from tofacitinib-treated patients at baseline and again at 4 and 24 weeks into treatment, and several of those patients also had a later scalp biopsy. RNA was obtained with the PAXgene miRNA kit for fixed scalp, the miRNeasy kit for PBMCs, and the RNeasy kit for mouse skin. TCRbeta CDR3 regions were amplified by immunoSEQ multiplex PCR using 35 Vbeta forward and 13 Jbeta reverse primers. Results and caveats for the whole study, not just this receptor: Unlike mouse skin, which is dominated by gammadelta T cells, normal human skin has resident alphabeta T cells that are also sequenced, and this complicates analysis of the scalp TCR repertoire. Higher clonality and more expanded CD8+ clones were observed in lesional scalp than in normal scalp, particularly in alopecia totalis/universalis, a finding suggestive of antigenic drive. Compared with mice, TCR sequences shared between patients were less clear, possibly partly because of HLA diversity across the patient population.

On this clone itself: The target of this receptor is not known. One base away there is no much larger clone; base qualities are not given.

Lesional scalp punch biopsies and peripheral blood were collected from alopecia areata patients. PBMCs were separated by density centrifugation and stained for CD3, CD4 and CD8, after which CD4+ and CD8+ T cells were sorted on a FACSAria. Library creation used the immunoSEQ multiplex PCR assay. RNA was extracted from all samples and reverse transcribed into cDNA as template for TCR sequencing. First-strand cDNA was synthesized with SuperScript III using a 2:1 mix of oligo-dT and random hexamers. A synthetic immune receptor repertoire was used to assess amplification bias, and residual bias was removed computationally. Per the source publication's procedure: Raw reads were preprocessed to remove errors, and CDR3 was defined by IMGT conventions from the conserved cysteine to phenylalanine. Clonality was calculated as 1 minus Shannon entropy normalized by log2 of the number of productive unique TCRs. CD4 or CD8 identity of scalp clones was inferred by cross-referencing scalp TCRbeta sequences with sorted blood CD4 and CD8 repertoires. Drawn from immuneACCESS, this table holds only the in-frame rearrangements with V and J called that TCRdb kept. Clones are partly lost; checked studies trace under half to an unresolved V gene and leave the rest unexplained. V and J calls and clone size are as listed in that table; D and trimming were resolved from the DNA. Present in this sample are about 97,000 clones, roughly 41% of which were seen just once. The ten largest clones add up to approximately 1.4% of the sample.

Based on the germline V gene, the CDR1 and CDR2 sequences are SGHRS and YFSETQ. The CDR3 covers 17 residues, taking in both the cysteine and the phenylalanine. CDR3 DNA is the only sequence kept; it has 51 bases, read in frame from the first base. V is cut by 6 bases and J by 0 bases, and the space between the germline ends is 18 bases. Sequenced material: CD4+ T cells sorted from blood. The chain joins TRBV5-1 to TRBJ2-2; the D gene is possibly TRBD1 or TRBD2, with 5 bases matching each. This receptor was identified in a human donor with alopecia areata. The DNA sequence is TGCGCCAGCAACCCGCGGACGGGGACCTCGAACACCGGGGAGCTGTTTTTT. Its protein reads: CASNPRTGTSNTGELFF.